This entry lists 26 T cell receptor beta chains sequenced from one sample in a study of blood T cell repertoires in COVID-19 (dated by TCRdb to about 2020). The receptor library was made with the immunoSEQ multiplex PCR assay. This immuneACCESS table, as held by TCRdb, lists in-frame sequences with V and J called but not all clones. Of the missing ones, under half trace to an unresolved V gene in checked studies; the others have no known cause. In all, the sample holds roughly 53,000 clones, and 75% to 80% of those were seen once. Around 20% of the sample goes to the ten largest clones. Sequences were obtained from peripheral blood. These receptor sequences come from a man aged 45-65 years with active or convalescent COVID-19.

CDR3 residues: CASSSGGGYQPQHF. The CDR3 DNA reads TGTGCCAGCAGTTCCGGGGGGGGGTATCAGCCCCAGCATTTT. This chain links TRBV28 with TRBJ1-5, with TRBD1 as a possible D gene (5 bases). The germline V gene has CDR1 MDHEN and CDR2 SYDVKM. The V end was cut by 4 bases, the J end by 5 bases, with 12 bases between. The CDR3 is 14 amino acids.

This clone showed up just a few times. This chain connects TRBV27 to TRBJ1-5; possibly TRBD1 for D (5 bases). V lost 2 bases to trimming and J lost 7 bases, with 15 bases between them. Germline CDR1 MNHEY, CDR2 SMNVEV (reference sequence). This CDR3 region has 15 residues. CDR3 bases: TGTGCCAGCAGTTTAGGGGCAGGTTTATTACAGCCCCAGCATTTT. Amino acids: CASSLGAGLLQPQHF.

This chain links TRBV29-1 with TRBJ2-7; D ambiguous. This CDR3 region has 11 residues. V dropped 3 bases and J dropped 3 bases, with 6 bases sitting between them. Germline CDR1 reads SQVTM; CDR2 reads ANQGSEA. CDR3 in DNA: TGCAGCGTTGAGGTCAGCTACGAGCAGTACTTC. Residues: CSVEVSYEQYF.

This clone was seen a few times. The CDR3 sequence: CASTPGPEGEQYF. The CDR3 nucleotides are TGTGCCAGCACCCCCGGGCCAGAGGGCGAGCAGTACTTC. The chain recombines TRBV11-2 with TRBJ2-7, with D possibly TRBD2 on 5 matching bases. CDR1 and CDR2 (germline): SGHAT, FQNNGV. V gave up 7 bases and J gave up 6 bases, with 16 bases separating them. This CDR3 region has 13 residues. Using reference TRBV11-2 and TRBJ2-7 for the parts outside the CDR3, the full variable domain is EAGVAQSPRYKIIEKRQSVAFWCNPISGHATLYWYQQILGQGPKLLIQFQNNGVVDDSQLPKDRFSAERLKGVDSTLKIQPAKLEDSAVYLCASTPGPEGEQYFGPGTRLTVT.

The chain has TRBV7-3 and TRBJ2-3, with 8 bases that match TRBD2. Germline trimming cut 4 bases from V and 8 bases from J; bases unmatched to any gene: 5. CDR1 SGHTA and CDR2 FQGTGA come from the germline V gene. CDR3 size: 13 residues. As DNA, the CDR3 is TGTGCCAGCAGCTCAACGGGACTAGGTACGCAGTATTTT. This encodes CASSSTGLGTQYF.

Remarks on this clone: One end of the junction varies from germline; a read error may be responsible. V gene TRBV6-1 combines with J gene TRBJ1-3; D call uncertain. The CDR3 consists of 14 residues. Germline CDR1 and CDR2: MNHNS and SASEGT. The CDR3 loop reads CASSEGYSGNTIYF. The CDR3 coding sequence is TGTGCCAGCAGCGAAGGGTACAGCGGAAACACCATATATTTT.

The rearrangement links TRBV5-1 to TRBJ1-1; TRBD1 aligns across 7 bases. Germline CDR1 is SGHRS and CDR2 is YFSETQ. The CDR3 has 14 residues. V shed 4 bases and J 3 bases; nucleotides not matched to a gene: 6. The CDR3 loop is CASSPFDRDTEAFF. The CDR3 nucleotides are TGCGCCAGCAGCCCGTTCGACAGGGACACTGAAGCTTTCTTT.

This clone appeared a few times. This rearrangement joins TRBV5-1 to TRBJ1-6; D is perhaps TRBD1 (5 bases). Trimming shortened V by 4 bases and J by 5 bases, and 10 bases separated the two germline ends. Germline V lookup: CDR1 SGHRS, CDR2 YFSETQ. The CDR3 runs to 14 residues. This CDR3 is CASSPGQHNSPLHF. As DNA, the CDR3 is TGCGCCAGCAGCCCAGGGCAGCATAATTCACCCCTCCACTTT.

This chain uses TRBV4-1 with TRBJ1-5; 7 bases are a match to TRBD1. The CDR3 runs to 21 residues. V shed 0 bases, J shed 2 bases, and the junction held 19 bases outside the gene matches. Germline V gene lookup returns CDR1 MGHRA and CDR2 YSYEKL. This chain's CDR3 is CASSQDLVSDRANSGNQPQHF. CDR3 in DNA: TGCGCCAGCAGCCAAGATCTCGTCTCAGACAGGGCAAATAGCGGCAATCAGCCCCAGCATTTT.

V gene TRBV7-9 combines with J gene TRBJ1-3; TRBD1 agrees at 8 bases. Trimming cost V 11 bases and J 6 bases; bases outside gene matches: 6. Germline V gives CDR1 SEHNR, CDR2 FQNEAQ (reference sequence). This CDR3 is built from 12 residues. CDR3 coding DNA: TGTGCCCTCGGACAGGGTGAAAACACCATATATTTT. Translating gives CALGQGENTIYF. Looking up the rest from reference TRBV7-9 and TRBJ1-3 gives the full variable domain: DTGVSQNPRHKITKRGQNVTFRCDPISEHNRLYWYRQTLGQGPEFLTYFQNEAQLEKSRLLSDRFSAERPKGSFSTLEIQRTEQGDSAMYLCALGQGENTIYFGEGSWLTVV.

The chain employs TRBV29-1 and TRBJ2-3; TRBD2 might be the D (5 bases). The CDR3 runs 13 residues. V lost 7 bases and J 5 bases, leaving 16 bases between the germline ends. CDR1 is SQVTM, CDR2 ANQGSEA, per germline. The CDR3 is CSASGPGGDTQYF. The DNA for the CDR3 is TGCAGCGCCAGCGGTCCCGGAGGAGATACGCAGTATTTT.

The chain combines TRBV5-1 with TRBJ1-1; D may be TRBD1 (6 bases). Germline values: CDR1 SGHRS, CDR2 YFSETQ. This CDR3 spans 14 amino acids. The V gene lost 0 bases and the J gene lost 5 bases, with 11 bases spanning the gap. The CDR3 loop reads CASSLAGERTEAFF. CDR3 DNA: TGCGCCAGCAGCTTGGCAGGGGAGCGGACTGAAGCTTTCTTT.

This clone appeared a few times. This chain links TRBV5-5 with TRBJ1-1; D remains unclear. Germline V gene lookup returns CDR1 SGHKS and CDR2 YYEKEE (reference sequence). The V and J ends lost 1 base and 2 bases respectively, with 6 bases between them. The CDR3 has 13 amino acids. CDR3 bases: TGTGCCAGCAGCTTGTTGAGCAACACTGAAGCTTTCTTT. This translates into CASSLLSNTEAFF.

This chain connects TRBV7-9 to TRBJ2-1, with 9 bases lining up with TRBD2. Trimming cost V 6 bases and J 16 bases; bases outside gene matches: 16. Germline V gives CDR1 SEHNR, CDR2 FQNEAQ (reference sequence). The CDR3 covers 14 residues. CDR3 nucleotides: TGTGCCAGCAGTTACGGGACTAGCACCTCGTCGGCATTCTTC. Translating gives CASSYGTSTSSAFF.

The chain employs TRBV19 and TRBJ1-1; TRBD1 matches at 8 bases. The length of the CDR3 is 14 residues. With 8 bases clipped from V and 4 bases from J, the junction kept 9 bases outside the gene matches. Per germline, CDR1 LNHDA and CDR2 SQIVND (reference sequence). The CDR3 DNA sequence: TGTGCCAGTCACCGACAGGGGATGAGCACTGAAGCTTTCTTT. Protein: CASHRQGMSTEAFF.

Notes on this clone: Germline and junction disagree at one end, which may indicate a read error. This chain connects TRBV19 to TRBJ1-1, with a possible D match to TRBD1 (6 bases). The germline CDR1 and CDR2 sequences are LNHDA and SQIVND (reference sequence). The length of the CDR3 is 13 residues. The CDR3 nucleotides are TGTCCCAGCCATGTGGGGGTGGGGGGGGCAGCTTTCTTT. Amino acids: CPSHVGVGGAAFF.

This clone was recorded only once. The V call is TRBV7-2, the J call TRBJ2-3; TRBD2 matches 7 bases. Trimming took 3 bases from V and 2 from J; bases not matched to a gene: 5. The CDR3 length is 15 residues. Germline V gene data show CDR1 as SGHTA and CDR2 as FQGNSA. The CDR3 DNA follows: TGTGCCAGCAGCTTCAGCGGGGAAGTCACAGATACGCAGTATTTT. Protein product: CASSFSGEVTDTQYF.

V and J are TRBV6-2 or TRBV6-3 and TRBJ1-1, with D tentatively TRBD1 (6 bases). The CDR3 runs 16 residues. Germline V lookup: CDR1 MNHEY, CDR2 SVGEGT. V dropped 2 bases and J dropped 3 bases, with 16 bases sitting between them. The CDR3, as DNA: TGTGCCAGCAGTTACGGGGGCTGGGAGGGGTACACTGAAGCTTTCTTT. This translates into CASSYGGWEGYTEAFF.

CDR3 loop: CASLPGLNGELFF. In nucleotides, the CDR3 is TGTGCCAGCCTTCCGGGGTTGAACGGGGAGCTGTTTTTT. The gene calls are TRBV18 and TRBJ2-2, with a tentative D call TRBD2 (5 bases). The V gene's germline CDR1 is KGHSH and CDR2 LQKENI. The CDR3 has 13 amino acids. Trimming shortened V by 8 bases and J by 7 bases, and 14 bases separated the two germline ends.

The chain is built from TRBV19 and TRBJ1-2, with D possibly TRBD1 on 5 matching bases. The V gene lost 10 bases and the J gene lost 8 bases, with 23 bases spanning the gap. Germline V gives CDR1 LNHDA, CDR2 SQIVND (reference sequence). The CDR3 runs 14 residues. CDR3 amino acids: CATRVEDTLDGYTF. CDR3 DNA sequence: TGTGCCACTAGGGTTGAGGACACCCTTGACGGCTACACCTTC.

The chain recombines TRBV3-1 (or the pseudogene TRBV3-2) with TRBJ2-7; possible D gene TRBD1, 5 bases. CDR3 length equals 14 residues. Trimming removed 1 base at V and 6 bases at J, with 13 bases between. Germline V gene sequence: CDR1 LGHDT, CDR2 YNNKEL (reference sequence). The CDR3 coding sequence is TGTGCCAGCAGCCAAGGATGGCAGGGCGGCGAGCAGTACTTC. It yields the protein CASSQGWQGGEQYF.

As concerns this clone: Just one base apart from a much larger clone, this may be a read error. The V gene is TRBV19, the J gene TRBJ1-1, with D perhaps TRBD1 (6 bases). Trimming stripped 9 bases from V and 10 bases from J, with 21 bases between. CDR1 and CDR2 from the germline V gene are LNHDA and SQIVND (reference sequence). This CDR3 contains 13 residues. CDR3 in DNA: TGTGCCAGCCAAGGGGGGGTGGGGGTGGGAGCTTTCTTT. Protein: CASQGGVGVGAFF.

In DNA form, the CDR3 reads TGTGCCAGTAAGGAACAGGGTCTGGTAAACACTGAAGCTTTCTTT. It specifies CASKEQGLVNTEAFF. The genes are TRBV2 and TRBJ1-1, with D maybe TRBD1 (6 bases). Per the germline V gene, CDR1 is SNHLY and CDR2 is FYNNEI. V was pared by 9 bases and J by 2 bases, with 19 bases between. The CDR3 is made up of 15 amino acids.

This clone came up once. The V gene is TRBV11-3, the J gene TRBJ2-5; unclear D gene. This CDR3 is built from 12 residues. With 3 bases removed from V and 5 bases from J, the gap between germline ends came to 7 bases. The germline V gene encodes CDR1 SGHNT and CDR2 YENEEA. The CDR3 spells CASSFTGETQYF. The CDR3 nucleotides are TGTGCCAGCAGCTTTACCGGGGAGACCCAGTACTTC.

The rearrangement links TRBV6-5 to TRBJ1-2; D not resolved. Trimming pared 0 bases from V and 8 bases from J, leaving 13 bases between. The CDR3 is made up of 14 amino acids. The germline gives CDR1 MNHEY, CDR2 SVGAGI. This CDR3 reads CASSYSASRRGYTF. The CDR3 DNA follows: TGTGCCAGCAGTTACTCGGCGTCTCGGCGGGGCTACACCTTC.

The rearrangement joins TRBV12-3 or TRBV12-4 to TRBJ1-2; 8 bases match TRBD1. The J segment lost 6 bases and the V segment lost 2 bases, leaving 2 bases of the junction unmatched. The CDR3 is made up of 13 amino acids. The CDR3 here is CASSLWTGNGYTF. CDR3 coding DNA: TGTGCCAGCAGTTTATGGACAGGGAATGGCTACACCTTC.